The 3 T cell receptor beta chains below come from one sample, sequenced in a study of shared T cell receptors in the human thymus. The table came from immunoSEQ multiplex PCR; TCRdb's copy has only in-frame clones and leaves some out. The profile covers under 700,000 clones, with more than 75% appearing a single time and roughly 0.013% taken by the ten largest. The same specimen was also included in a second study, on human thymus T cells.

Sequencing was done on a sample of thymocytes. The source of these receptors is a boy in the first two years of life with a congenital heart defect.

The chain employs TRBV7-9 and TRBJ2-1; TRBD1 agrees at 9 bases. This CDR3 is 12 amino acids long. V lost 5 bases and J lost 15; bases outside the gene matches: 8. Germline V gene data show CDR1 as SEHNR and CDR2 as FQNEAQ (reference sequence). The CDR3 bases are TGTGCCAGCAGCCCCTGGACAGGGGTACCGTTCTTC. Amino acid sequence: CASSPWTGVPFF.

The chain recombines TRBV28 with TRBJ1-5, with D perhaps TRBD1 (5 bases). The CDR3 consists of 16 residues. From germline, CDR1 is MDHEN and CDR2 SYDVKM. Trimming left V 4 bases short and J 5 bases short, with 18 bases between. The CDR3 nucleotides are TGTGCCAGCAGTTCATCTAGGGGCGTAGGAGATCAGCCCCAGCATTTT. Its protein product is CASSSSRGVGDQPQHF.

The chain links TRBV29-1 to TRBJ2-1; TRBD1 is a possible D gene (6 bases). Germline values: CDR1 SQVTM, CDR2 ANQGSEA. V gave up 4 bases and J gave up 8 bases, with 24 bases separating them. This CDR3 has 16 residues. The CDR3 spells CSVAFLAQGRVDEQFF. DNA of the CDR3: TGCAGCGTTGCGTTTCTGGCCCAGGGGAGAGTCGATGAGCAGTTCTTC.